Below are 27 T cell receptor beta chains sequenced from a single sample in a study of blood T cell repertoires in COVID-19. Sequenced by immunoSEQ multiplex PCR; TCRdb stores in-frame clones only, minus some. The profile shows approximately 200,000 clones, about 82% of them singletons. Sequenced material: PBMCs or T cells enriched from blood (not recorded which). Every receptor here comes from a young woman who had recovered from COVID-19.

Only one count was recorded for this clone. The rearrangement uses TRBV9 and TRBJ2-2; TRBD2 matches at 9 bases. The trim removed 2 bases at V and 0 bases at J, leaving 8 bases unmatched. Germline assignment: CDR1 SGDLS and CDR2 YYNGEE. The CDR3 spans 18 residues. CDR3 protein: CASSVSWSSGTNTGELFF. CDR3 coding DNA: TGTGCCAGCAGCGTCTCATGGTCTAGCGGGACGAACACCGGGGAGCTGTTTTTT.

The J gene is TRBJ1-3, the V gene TRBV18; D remains ambiguous. The length of the CDR3 is 15 residues. Between the trimmed V and J ends, which lost 2 bases and 1 base, there was a span of 9 bases. Germline CDR1 reads KGHSH; CDR2 reads LQKENI. The CDR3 here is CASSPRSESGNTIYF. The CDR3 nucleotides are TGTGCCAGCTCACCAAGATCAGAATCTGGAAACACCATATATTTT.

This chain joins TRBV9 and TRBJ1-5; a weak D match, TRBD1 (6 bases). This CDR3 spans 19 amino acids. Germline CDR1 and CDR2: SGDLS and YYNGEE. The germline V and J ends were trimmed by 3 bases and 0 bases, with 22 bases remaining between them. CDR3 DNA sequence: TGTGCCAGCAGCGCCTATCCTAACAGGGACGGTTATAGCAATCAGCCCCAGCATTTT. Protein sequence: CASSAYPNRDGYSNQPQHF.

This clone was seen only once. The chain joins TRBV28 to TRBJ2-7, with unresolved D. The germline gives CDR1 MDHEN, CDR2 SYDVKM. The CDR3 spans 14 residues. V dropped 0 bases and J dropped 1 base, with 7 bases sitting between them. The CDR3 loop is CASSLWAASYEQYF. The CDR3 DNA reads as TGTGCCAGCAGTTTATGGGCGGCATCCTACGAGCAGTACTTC.

The V gene is TRBV18, the J gene TRBJ2-7, with D tentatively TRBD2 (6 bases). Deletions cut 2 bases from V and 3 bases from J, with 17 bases between. The CDR3 length is 16 residues. Germline CDR1 reads KGHSH; CDR2 reads LQKENI. CDR3 sequence reads: CASSPFRPSDLYEQYF. The CDR3 bases are TGTGCCAGCTCACCATTCCGACCTAGCGACCTCTACGAGCAGTACTTC.

The gene calls are TRBV7-2 and TRBJ2-1; 11 nucleotides match TRBD2. This CDR3 is 15 amino acids long. The ends lost 5 bases at V and 3 bases at J; junction bases unmatched: 3. Looked up from germline, CDR1 is SGHTA and CDR2 is FQGNSA. CDR3 sequence reads: CASSLLAGDYNEQFF. CDR3 DNA: TGTGCCAGCAGCCTACTAGCGGGAGACTACAATGAGCAGTTCTTC.

Only a few counts were recorded for this clone. This chain joins TRBV7-2 and TRBJ1-5; possibly TRBD1 for D (6 bases). V shed 0 bases and J shed 5 bases, with 14 bases lying between them. The CDR3 contains 16 residues. The germline gives CDR1 SGHTA, CDR2 FQGNSA. CDR3 in DNA: TGTGCCAGCAGCTTAGCGCTAATGGGGGCGGATCAGCCCCAGCATTTT. Amino acids: CASSLALMGADQPQHF.

The chain uses TRBV2 and TRBJ1-1; 7 positions match TRBD1. V lost 4 bases and J lost 4; bases outside the gene matches: 0. The CDR3 runs 12 residues. Germline assignment: CDR1 SNHLY and CDR2 FYNNEI. The CDR3 reads CASSGQGTEAFF. In DNA, the CDR3 is TGTGCCAGCAGTGGACAGGGCACTGAAGCTTTCTTT.

V is TRBV30 and J is TRBJ2-5, with D maybe TRBD1 (5 bases). Per the germline V gene, CDR1 is GTSNPN and CDR2 is SVGIG (reference sequence). The V end lost 2 bases, the J end lost 2 bases, and 15 bases lay between the germline ends. The CDR3 loop spans 15 amino acids. The CDR3 DNA sequence: TGTGCCTGGAGTAAACCTGGACACAGTCAAGAGACCCAGTACTTC. This translates into CAWSKPGHSQETQYF.

This rearrangement joins TRBV5-1 to TRBJ2-3, with a weak D call TRBD1 (6 bases). V lost 0 bases to trimming and J lost 4 bases, with 9 bases between them. The CDR3 is 14 amino acids. Germline values: CDR1 SGHRS, CDR2 YFSETQ. In DNA form, the CDR3 reads TGCGCCAGCAGCTTGGAGGACAGCGCAGATACGCAGTATTTT. Amino acid sequence: CASSLEDSADTQYF.

The rearrangement uses TRBV7-2 and TRBJ2-3; D ambiguous. Trimming left V 0 bases short and J 0 bases short, with 13 bases between. The germline V gene encodes CDR1 SGHTA and CDR2 FQGNSA. There are 17 residues in the CDR3. This chain's CDR3 is CASSLASVVPSTDTQYF. CDR3 bases: TGTGCCAGCAGCTTAGCGAGCGTGGTGCCTAGCACAGATACGCAGTATTTT.

V gene TRBV4-1 combines with J gene TRBJ2-3; 7 bases fit TRBD2. The germline V gene has CDR1 MGHRA and CDR2 YSYEKL. V lost 3 bases and J lost 5; bases outside the gene matches: 14. This CDR3 comprises 17 residues. The CDR3 sequence: CASSHPLAGDGLDTQYF. The CDR3 coding sequence is TGCGCCAGCAGCCATCCCTTGGCGGGGGATGGATTAGATACGCAGTATTTT.

This clone was recorded once. The chain carries TRBV19 and TRBJ1-2; 9 bases line up with TRBD1. Unmatched junction bases numbered 7, after V lost 6 bases and J lost 5 bases. The CDR3 has 14 residues. The germline gives CDR1 LNHDA, CDR2 SQIVND (reference sequence). CDR3 nucleotide sequence: TGTGCCAGTAGCTTACAGGGGGCGCGATATGGCTACACCTTC. Protein sequence: CASSLQGARYGYTF.

This chain connects TRBV7-3 to TRBJ1-1; possible D gene TRBD1, 5 bases. The V end was cut by 2 bases, the J end by 1 base, with 8 bases between. This CDR3 is 14 amino acids long. The V gene's germline CDR1 is SGHTA and CDR2 FQGTGA. CDR3 bases: TGTGCCAGCAGCTTAGGGGGGTGGAACACTGAAGCTTTCTTT. This codes for CASSLGGWNTEAFF.

This chain links TRBV19 with TRBJ1-1; 7 bases fit TRBD1. The V gene end was trimmed by 3 bases and the J gene end by 5 bases; junction bases not matched to a gene: 15. CDR1 and CDR2 from the germline V gene are LNHDA and SQIVND (reference sequence). The CDR3 extends over 17 amino acids. CDR3 sequence (DNA): TGTGCCAGTAGTATTGGAATAATGAGGGGGCCGCAGACTGAAGCTTTCTTT. Translated, it gives CASSIGIMRGPQTEAFF.

V and J are TRBV28 and TRBJ2-2; D is undetermined. Germline-derived CDR1 and CDR2 are MDHEN and SYDVKM. V was cut by 3 bases and J by 0 bases, with 5 bases left in between. The CDR3 is 14 residues long. CDR3: CASSFSPNTGELFF. CDR3 DNA sequence: TGTGCCAGCAGTTTTAGTCCGAACACCGGGGAGCTGTTTTTT. Supplemented by reference TRBV28 and TRBJ2-2, the full variable domain reads DVKVTQSSRYLVKRTGEKVFLECVQDMDHENMFWYRQDPGLGLRLIYFSYDVKMKEKGDIPEGYSVSREKKERFSLILESASTNQTSMYLCASSFSPNTGELFFGEGSRLTVL.

The V call is TRBV5-1, the J call TRBJ2-7, with D hard to call. This CDR3 is 15 amino acids long. The ends were cut back, 1 base at V and 7 bases at J, with 18 bases in the middle. Germline loops: CDR1 SGHRS, CDR2 YFSETQ. The CDR3 DNA reads TGCGCCAGCAGCTTGAGTCCCAACACCGAGGAGGAGCAGTACTTC. Translating it yields CASSLSPNTEEEQYF. Full variable domain (missing parts from reference TRBV5-1 and TRBJ2-7): KAGVTQTPRYLIKTRGQQVTLSCSPISGHRSVSWYQQTPGQGLQFLFEYFSETQRNKGNFPGRFSGRQFSNSRSEMNVSTLELGDSALYLCASSLSPNTEEEQYFGPGTRLTVT.

The gene calls are TRBV5-1 and TRBJ2-1, with 7 positions matching TRBD1. The junction had 21 bases not matched to a gene; V was cut back by 0 bases and J by 3 bases. This CDR3 comprises 21 residues. Per germline, CDR1 SGHRS and CDR2 YFSETQ. Written as DNA, the CDR3 is TGCGCCAGCAGCTTGGCCTCGGGAAACAGGGGCCCCCCGCTAGACTACAATGAGCAGTTCTTC. Translating it yields CASSLASGNRGPPLDYNEQFF.

The chain couples TRBV28 to TRBJ2-2, with D possibly being TRBD1 (5 bases). The germline V and J ends were trimmed by 5 bases and 5 bases, with 15 bases remaining between them. Germline CDR1 is MDHEN and CDR2 is SYDVKM. The CDR3 loop spans 15 amino acids. Here the CDR3 reads CASSLGEEVTGELFF. CDR3 DNA sequence: TGTGCCAGCAGTCTAGGGGAAGAGGTGACCGGGGAGCTGTTTTTT.

V gene TRBV28 combines with J gene TRBJ2-1; 9 bases match TRBD2. The germline CDR1 and CDR2 sequences are MDHEN and SYDVKM. V trimming: 6 bases; J trimming: 0 bases; junction bases outside the gene matches: 21. This CDR3 spans 21 amino acids. The CDR3 loop is CASSSPPNHSGRESSYNEQFF. Written as DNA, the CDR3 is TGTGCCAGCAGCTCCCCTCCTAACCATAGCGGGAGAGAGAGCTCCTACAATGAGCAGTTCTTC. The full variable domain, in which reference TRBV28 and TRBJ2-1 provide the parts outside the CDR3, is DVKVTQSSRYLVKRTGEKVFLECVQDMDHENMFWYRQDPGLGLRLIYFSYDVKMKEKGDIPEGYSVSREKKERFSLILESASTNQTSMYLCASSSPPNHSGRESSYNEQFFGPGTRLTVL.

This rearrangement joins TRBV18 to TRBJ2-7; perhaps TRBD1 as D (5 bases). V lost 1 base and J lost 4, with 14 bases in between. Germline CDR1 is KGHSH and CDR2 is LQKENI. This CDR3 region has 15 residues. The CDR3 loop is CASSPLQGVGYEQYF. DNA for the CDR3: TGTGCCAGCTCACCACTTCAGGGCGTGGGGTACGAGCAGTACTTC.

This chain joins TRBV28 and TRBJ1-5; 8 bases align to TRBD1. Germline CDR1 is MDHEN and CDR2 is SYDVKM. The CDR3 contains 15 residues. The CDR3 protein is CACSFWDRTGQPQHF. CDR3 DNA sequence: TGTGCTTGCAGTTTTTGGGACAGGACGGGTCAGCCCCAGCATTTT.

The V gene is TRBV10-3, the J gene TRBJ2-7; 11 bases line up with TRBD1. J was trimmed by 3 bases and V by 0 bases; bases with no gene match: 4. The CDR3 loop spans 16 amino acids. The germline CDR1 and CDR2 sequences are ENHRY and SYGVKD. CDR3 in DNA: TGTGCCATCAGTGAGTCCGGAGGGACAGGGGGCTACGAGCAGTACTTC. Translating gives CAISESGGTGGYEQYF.

This clone was counted only a few times. V is TRBV27 and J is TRBJ1-3; TRBD1 aligns across 11 bases. Germline assignment: CDR1 MNHEY and CDR2 SMNVEV (reference sequence). V shed 8 bases and J 3 bases; nucleotides not matched to a gene: 3. This CDR3 region has 14 residues. CDR3 in amino acids: CASGQGADGNTIYF. The CDR3 bases are TGTGCCAGCGGACAGGGGGCGGATGGAAACACCATATATTTT.

The chain couples TRBV27 to TRBJ2-2, with D perhaps TRBD2 (5 bases). CDR3 size: 14 residues. Germline lookup yields CDR1 MNHEY and CDR2 SMNVEV (reference sequence). With 4 bases removed from V and 4 bases from J, the gap between germline ends came to 10 bases. As DNA, the CDR3 is TGTGCCAGCAGTTACGGGGTTCGCACCGGGGAGCTGTTTTTT. It yields the protein CASSYGVRTGELFF.

This chain joins TRBV3-1 (or the pseudogene TRBV3-2) and TRBJ2-5; TRBD2 matches at 10 bases. The germline V gene encodes CDR1 LGHDT and CDR2 YNNKEL (reference sequence). The CDR3 is 15 amino acids. V lost 7 bases, J lost 5 bases, and 10 bases stayed unmatched. The CDR3 region has the DNA TGTGCCAGCACCCGAGCGGGAGGGCTAGGCGAGACCCAGTACTTC. Amino acid sequence: CASTRAGGLGETQYF.

The chain employs TRBV10-1 and TRBJ2-2; D gene ambiguous. The CDR3 is made up of 14 amino acids. V was shortened by 3 bases and J by 1 base, with 6 bases between the two germline ends. CDR1 and CDR2 from the germline V gene are WNHNN and SYGVQD (reference sequence). The CDR3, as DNA: TGCGCCAGCAGTGAACAGTTGAACACCGGGGAGCTGTTTTTT. This encodes CASSEQLNTGELFF.